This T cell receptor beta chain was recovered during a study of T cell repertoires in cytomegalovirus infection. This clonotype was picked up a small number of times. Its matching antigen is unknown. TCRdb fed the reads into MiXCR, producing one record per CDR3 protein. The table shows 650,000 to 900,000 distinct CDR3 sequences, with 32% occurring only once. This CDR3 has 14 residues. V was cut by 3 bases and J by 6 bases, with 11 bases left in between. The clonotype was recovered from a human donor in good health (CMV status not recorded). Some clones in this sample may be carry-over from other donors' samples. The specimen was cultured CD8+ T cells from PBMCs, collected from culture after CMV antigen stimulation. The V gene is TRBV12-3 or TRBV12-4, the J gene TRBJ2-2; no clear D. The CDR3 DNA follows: TGTGCCAGCAGTTTCCCCCAAATAGCCGGGGAGCTGTTTTTT. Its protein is CASSFPQIAGELFF.